This paragraph reports one T cell receptor beta chain. The CDR3 sequence is 15 residues long. The germline CDR1 and CDR2 sequences are SGHRS and YFSETQ. The trim removed 4 bases at V and 7 bases at J, leaving 5 bases unmatched. The PCR used 60 Vbeta and 13 Jbeta primers. In the original processing: Later work found around 72 million unique TCR beta chains, with roughly 11 million shared. Only in-frame clones appear in the TCRdb table, and some are missing; sequencing was by immunoSEQ multiplex PCR. Clone size and the V and J calls come from that table; the DNA yielded D and trimming. This sample contains about 210,000 clones. The data were obtained in a study of cytomegalovirus exposure and HLA in healthy donors. Study-level information: From HLA-typed donors, an early data release held 70 million to 95 million unique TCRs.

The receptor's source is a woman in her twenties or thirties in good health and CMV-seropositive. The sequenced sample consisted of PBMCs. The chain carries TRBV5-1 and TRBJ2-7, with 16 bases that match TRBD2. The CDR3 loop is CASSPPGLAGGEQYF. In DNA form, the CDR3 reads TGCGCCAGCAGCCCACCGGGACTAGCGGGGGGGGAGCAGTACTTC. The full variable domain, its missing parts supplied by reference TRBV5-1 and TRBJ2-7, is KAGVTQTPRYLIKTRGQQVTLSCSPISGHRSVSWYQQTPGQGLQFLFEYFSETQRNKGNFPGRFSGRQFSNSRSEMNVSTLELGDSALYLCASSPPGLAGGEQYFGPGTRLTVT.